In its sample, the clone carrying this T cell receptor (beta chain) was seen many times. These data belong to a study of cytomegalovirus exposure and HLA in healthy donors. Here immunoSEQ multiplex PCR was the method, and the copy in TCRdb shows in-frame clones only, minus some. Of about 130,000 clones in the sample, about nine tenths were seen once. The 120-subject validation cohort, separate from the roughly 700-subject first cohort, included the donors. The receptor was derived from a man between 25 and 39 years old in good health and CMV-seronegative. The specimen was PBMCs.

CDR3: CASSTGVPPLHF. CDR3 nucleotides: TGTGCCAGCAGCACGGGGGTCCCACCCCTCCACTTT. The chain is built from TRBV6-6 and TRBJ1-6; the D gene is possibly TRBD1 (5 bases). CDR3 length: 12 amino acids. Between the trimmed V and J ends, which lost 6 bases and 11 bases, there was a span of 11 bases. Germline-derived CDR1 and CDR2 are MNHNY and SVGAGI (reference sequence).